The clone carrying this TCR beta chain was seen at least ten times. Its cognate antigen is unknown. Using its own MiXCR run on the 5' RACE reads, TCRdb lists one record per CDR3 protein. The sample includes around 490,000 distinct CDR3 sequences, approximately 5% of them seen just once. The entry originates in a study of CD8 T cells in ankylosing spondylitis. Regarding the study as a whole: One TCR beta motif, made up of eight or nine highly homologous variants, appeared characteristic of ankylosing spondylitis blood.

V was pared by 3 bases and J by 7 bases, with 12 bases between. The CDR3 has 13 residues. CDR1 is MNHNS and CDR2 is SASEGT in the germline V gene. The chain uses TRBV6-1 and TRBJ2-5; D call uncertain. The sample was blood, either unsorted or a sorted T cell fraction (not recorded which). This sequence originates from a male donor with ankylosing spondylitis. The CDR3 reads CASSDIFGLTQYF. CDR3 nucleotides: TGTGCCAGCAGTGATATTTTCGGGTTGACCCAGTACTTC.